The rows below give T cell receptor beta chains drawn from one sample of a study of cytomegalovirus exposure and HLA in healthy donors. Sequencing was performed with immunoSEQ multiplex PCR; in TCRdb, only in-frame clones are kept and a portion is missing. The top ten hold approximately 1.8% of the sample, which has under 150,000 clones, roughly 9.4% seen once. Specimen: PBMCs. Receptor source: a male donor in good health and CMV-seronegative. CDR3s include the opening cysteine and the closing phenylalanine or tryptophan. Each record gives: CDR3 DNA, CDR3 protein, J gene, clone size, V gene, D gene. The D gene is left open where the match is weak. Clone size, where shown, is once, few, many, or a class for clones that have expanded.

cdr3_nt: TGTGCCAGCTCGGCACAGTTTAGCGGCACTGAAGCTTTCTTT
cdr3_aa: CASSAQFSGTEAFF
j_call: TRBJ1-1
clone_size: few
v_call: TRBV18
d_call: .

cdr3_nt: TGCAGCGTTGCGGGGGTGGGACAGGGAGGAGGCTACACCTTC
cdr3_aa: CSVAGVGQGGGYTF
j_call: TRBJ1-2
clone_size: .
v_call: TRBV29-1
d_call: TRBD1

cdr3_nt: TGTGCCAGCAGTTACAAACAGAACACTGAAGCTTTCTTT
cdr3_aa: CASSYKQNTEAFF
j_call: TRBJ1-1
clone_size: .
v_call: TRBV6-5
d_call: .

cdr3_nt: TGTGCCAGCAGCCCGGGACAGGGGGGTTCTGGGGCCAACGTCCTGACTTTC
cdr3_aa: CASSPGQGGSGANVLTF
j_call: TRBJ2-6
clone_size: once
v_call: TRBV27
d_call: TRBD1

cdr3_nt: TGTGCCAGCACCTATAGGACTAGCGGGACCAACACCGGGGAGCTGTTTTTT
cdr3_aa: CASTYRTSGTNTGELFF
j_call: TRBJ2-2
clone_size: .
v_call: TRBV5-4
d_call: TRBD2

cdr3_nt: TGTGCCAGTAGTATGGCCAGCGGGAGCTACAATGAGCAGTTCTTC
cdr3_aa: CASSMASGSYNEQFF
j_call: TRBJ2-1
clone_size: few
v_call: TRBV19
d_call: TRBD2

cdr3_nt: TGTGCCAGCAGCTTAGGAGAGAACACTGAAGCTTTCTTT
cdr3_aa: CASSLGENTEAFF
j_call: TRBJ1-1
clone_size: few
v_call: TRBV7-6
d_call: .

cdr3_nt: TGTGCCAGCAGCTTAGAGGCGGGATACGAGCAGTACTTC
cdr3_aa: CASSLEAGYEQYF
j_call: TRBJ2-7
clone_size: .
v_call: TRBV7-9
d_call: .

cdr3_nt: TGCGCCAGCAGTCCCGGACTAGCGGGGGACGAGACCCAGTACTTC
cdr3_aa: CASSPGLAGDETQYF
j_call: TRBJ2-5
clone_size: few
v_call: TRBV5-1
d_call: TRBD2

cdr3_nt: TGTGCCAGCAGTTCACAAGCGGGACAGGGCTACTTC
cdr3_aa: CASSSQAGQGYF
j_call: TRBJ2-7
clone_size: .
v_call: TRBV27
d_call: TRBD1

cdr3_nt: TGTGCCAGCAGCTCCTTTGGATGGGGCGGACAAGAGGCCCAGTACTTC
cdr3_aa: CASSSFGWGGQEAQYF
j_call: TRBJ2-5
clone_size: .
v_call: TRBV7-9
d_call: .

cdr3_nt: TGCGCCAGCAGCCTAAGATGGGCAGGGGGCGCCTATAATTCACCCCTCCACTTT
cdr3_aa: CASSLRWAGGAYNSPLHF
j_call: TRBJ1-6
clone_size: few
v_call: TRBV4-1
d_call: TRBD1

cdr3_nt: TGTGCCAGCAGTGCAGACAGGCTTTCCGCGAACACCGGGGAGCTGTTTTTT
cdr3_aa: CASSADRLSANTGELFF
j_call: TRBJ2-2
clone_size: .
v_call: TRBV27
d_call: .

cdr3_nt: TGTGCCAGCAGTGAAGCGCTTCGGGCAGGGGGGATCAATCAGCCCCAGCATTTT
cdr3_aa: CASSEALRAGGINQPQHF
j_call: TRBJ1-5
clone_size: .
v_call: TRBV6-1
d_call: TRBD1

cdr3_nt: TGCGCCAGCAGCTTGGAGGGGTCTGGGGCCAACGTCCTGACTTTC
cdr3_aa: CASSLEGSGANVLTF
j_call: TRBJ2-6
clone_size: few
v_call: TRBV5-1
d_call: .

cdr3_nt: TGTGCCAGCAGCGCAGGACAGGGCAAGAACTATGGCTACACCTTC
cdr3_aa: CASSAGQGKNYGYTF
j_call: TRBJ1-2
clone_size: .
v_call: TRBV9
d_call: TRBD1

cdr3_nt: TGCGCCAGCAGCCCTCAGACAGGGGCATACTACAATGAGCAGTTCTTC
cdr3_aa: CASSPQTGAYYNEQFF
j_call: TRBJ2-1
clone_size: few
v_call: TRBV4-3
d_call: TRBD1

cdr3_nt: TGCAGCGTTGAAGATGGGGACAGGGAAGGCTACACCTTC
cdr3_aa: CSVEDGDREGYTF
j_call: TRBJ1-2
clone_size: few
v_call: TRBV29-1
d_call: TRBD1

cdr3_nt: TGTGCCAGCAGTTTATCCCCCACTAACGAGCAGTACTTC
cdr3_aa: CASSLSPTNEQYF
j_call: TRBJ2-7
clone_size: few
v_call: TRBV28
d_call: .